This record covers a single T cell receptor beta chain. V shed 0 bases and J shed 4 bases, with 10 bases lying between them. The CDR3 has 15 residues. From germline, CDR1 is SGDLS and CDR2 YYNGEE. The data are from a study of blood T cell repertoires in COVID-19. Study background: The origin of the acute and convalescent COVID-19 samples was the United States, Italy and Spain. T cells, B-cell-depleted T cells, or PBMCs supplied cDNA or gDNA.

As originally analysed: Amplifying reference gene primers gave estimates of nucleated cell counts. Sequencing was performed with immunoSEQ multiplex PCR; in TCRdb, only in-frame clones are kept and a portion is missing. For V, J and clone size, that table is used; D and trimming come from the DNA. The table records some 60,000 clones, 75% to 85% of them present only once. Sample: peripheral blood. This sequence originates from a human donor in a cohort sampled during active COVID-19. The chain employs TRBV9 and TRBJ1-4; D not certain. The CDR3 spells CASSVGHSNNEKLFF. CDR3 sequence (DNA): TGTGCCAGCAGCGTAGGACACTCGAATAATGAAAAACTGTTTTTT.